The T cell receptor (beta chain) under discussion was sequenced for a study of blood T cells in healthy people across ages. Findings of the study overall: Possibly, changes in expanded clonotypes were confounded because donor CMV status was unknown. In these data, TCR beta diversity tracked strongly with naive T cell percentage. Any conclusive comparison of naive versus antigen-experienced cells was prevented by using unsorted PBMCs.

Germline lookup yields CDR1 SGHTA and CDR2 FQGTGA. The CDR3 totals 14 residues. J lost 4 bases, V lost 5 bases, and 3 bases had no gene match. A second roughly 6 to 12 cycle PCR used barcoded and J-beta primers. The authors tagged each cDNA molecule using a template-switch adaptor with 12 random nucleotides. TCRdb analysed the 5' RACE reads with MiXCR anew, one entry per CDR3 protein. The data hold 780,000 or so distinct CDR3 sequences, with roughly three fifths observed a single time. A word on this clonotype: Its target is unknown.

V gene TRBV7-3 combines with J gene TRBJ1-2; 11 nucleotides line up with TRBD1. The clonotype comes from a man aged 40-55 years in good health. Sequenced sample: blood. As DNA, the CDR3 is TGTGCCAGCAGCCCTGGACAGGGGGCCTATGGCTACACCTTC. It translates to CASSPGQGAYGYTF. Full variable domain (missing parts from reference TRBV7-3 and TRBJ1-2): GAGVSQTPSNKVTEKGKYVELRCDPISGHTALYWYRQSLGQGPEFLIYFQGTGAADDSGLPNDRFFAVRPEGSVSTLKIQRTERGDSAVYLCASSPGQGAYGYTFGSGTRLTVV.